One and the same sample provided the 23 T cell receptor beta chains below, sequenced in a study of T cell responses to AZD1222 COVID-19 vaccine. Profiled with immunoSEQ multiplex PCR; TCRdb holds only in-frame clones, not every one. The table includes about 79,000 clones, roughly nine tenths detected once. The starting material was peripheral blood, obtained on day 0 of MenACWY control vaccination. Source of these receptors: an adult in good health.

The V gene is TRBV24-1, the J gene TRBJ2-2, with 9 bases matching TRBD2. CDR1 is KGHDR, CDR2 SFDVKD, per germline. The CDR3 sequence is 17 residues long. After removal of 0 bases from V and 11 bases from J, the junction contained 12 bases not matched to a gene. CDR3 DNA sequence: TGTGCCACCAGTGATTTGCTTGGCCCTAGCGGGAAATACGAGCTGTTTTTT. Translating it yields CATSDLLGPSGKYELFF.

J is TRBJ2-2 and V is TRBV5-4, with 11 nucleotides matching TRBD2. This CDR3 has 17 amino acids. The ends lost 3 bases at V and 6 bases at J; junction bases unmatched: 10. Germline V gene data show CDR1 as SGHNT and CDR2 as YYREEE (reference sequence). For the CDR3, the DNA is TGTGCCAGCAGCTCAATAAAATTAGCGGGAGGGCCCGGGGAGCTGTTTTTT. Residues: CASSSIKLAGGPGELFF. Full variable domain (remainder filled in from reference TRBV5-4 and TRBJ2-2): ETGVTQSPTHLIKTRGQQVTLRCSSQSGHNTVSWYQQALGQGPQFIFQYYREEENGRGNFPPRFSGLQFPNYSSELNVNALELDDSALYLCASSSIKLAGGPGELFFGEGSRLTVL.

This chain joins TRBV7-2 and TRBJ2-5; D possibly matches TRBD1 or TRBD2 (5 bases each). This CDR3 has 16 residues. With 1 base removed from V and 0 bases from J, the gap between germline ends came to 12 bases. Germline V gene sequence: CDR1 SGHTA, CDR2 FQGNSA. The CDR3 DNA sequence: TGTGCCAGCAGCTTAGTCCAGGGAGCGTACCAAGAGACCCAGTACTTC. Protein: CASSLVQGAYQETQYF.

The rearrangement joins TRBV5-4 to TRBJ1-1; D gene ambiguous. The CDR3 has 15 amino acids. V was clipped by 0 bases and J by 0 bases, with 9 bases between them. Germline-derived CDR1 and CDR2 are SGHNT and YYREEE (reference sequence). The CDR3: CASSLDGRVNTEAFF. The CDR3, as DNA: TGTGCCAGCAGCTTGGATGGGAGGGTGAACACTGAAGCTTTCTTT.

The chain joins TRBV9 to TRBJ1-1; D is ambiguous. Germline CDR1 reads SGDLS; CDR2 reads YYNGEE. Trimming shortened V by 2 bases and J by 2 bases, and 7 bases separated the two germline ends. This CDR3 is 13 amino acids long. The CDR3 here is CASSVSVNTEAFF. In DNA form, the CDR3 reads TGTGCCAGCAGCGTTTCGGTAAACACTGAAGCTTTCTTT.

The chain links TRBV10-1 to TRBJ1-1; D ambiguous. The germline V gene encodes CDR1 WNHNN and CDR2 SYGVQD (reference sequence). The CDR3 extends over 13 amino acids. V was trimmed by 2 bases and J by 5 bases, leaving 9 bases between them. The CDR3 reads CASSESENTEAFF. The CDR3 coding sequence is TGCGCCAGCAGTGAGAGTGAGAATACTGAAGCTTTCTTT.

V and J are TRBV12-3 or TRBV12-4 and TRBJ1-6; no firm D call. Trimming cost V 5 bases and J 14 bases, with 13 bases left between them. The CDR3 extends over 12 amino acids. CDR3 sequence reads: CASSPNLDSLHF. CDR3 sequence (DNA): TGTGCCAGCAGTCCGAATTTAGATTCCCTCCACTTT.

The chain links TRBV4-2 to TRBJ1-2; maybe TRBD1 (5 bases). Germline CDR1 reads LGHNA; CDR2 reads YNFKEQ. This CDR3 spans 19 amino acids. Trimming left V 0 bases short and J 0 bases short, with 20 bases between. In nucleotides, the CDR3 is TGTGCCAGCAGCCAAGAAGGAGTAAGTAGGGACCGGTCTAACTATGGCTACACCTTC. Translating it yields CASSQEGVSRDRSNYGYTF.

This rearrangement joins TRBV12-3 or TRBV12-4 to TRBJ1-1; D is ambiguous. This CDR3 is 13 amino acids long. Between the trimmed V and J ends, which lost 3 bases and 3 bases, there was a span of 8 bases. In DNA, the CDR3 is TGTGCCAGCAGTTTCCGGGAGGACACTGAAGCTTTCTTT. Its protein product is CASSFREDTEAFF.

This chain links TRBV4-3 with TRBJ1-4, with D possibly being TRBD1 (6 bases). This CDR3 spans 16 amino acids. Germline lookup yields CDR1 LGHNA and CDR2 YSLEER. The V and J ends lost 0 bases and 8 bases respectively, with 16 bases between them. The CDR3 DNA follows: TGCGCCAGCAGCCAAGAACAGGGAGGGAGAGCAGAAAAACTGTTTTTT. Its translation is CASSQEQGGRAEKLFF.

This clone was observed a handful of times. The chain couples TRBV9 to TRBJ1-6; D is ambiguous. Deletions cut 0 bases from V and 8 bases from J, with 9 bases between. CDR1 and CDR2 from the germline V gene are SGDLS and YYNGEE. The CDR3 loop spans 14 amino acids. The CDR3 loop reads CASSVGGRDSPLHF. In DNA form, the CDR3 reads TGTGCCAGCAGCGTAGGGGGTAGGGATTCACCCCTCCACTTT.

The chain is built from TRBV7-9 and TRBJ2-1; 11 bases fit TRBD2. This CDR3 has 15 residues. Germline assignment: CDR1 SEHNR and CDR2 FQNEAQ (reference sequence). J gave up 7 bases and V 3 bases, and 5 bases lay outside the gene matches. CDR3: CASSFLTSGSNEQFF. The CDR3 region has the DNA TGTGCCAGCAGCTTTCTCACTAGCGGGAGTAATGAGCAGTTCTTC.

The rearrangement uses TRBV5-1 and TRBJ2-7; maybe TRBD1 (6 bases). The germline gives CDR1 SGHRS, CDR2 YFSETQ. V was pared by 0 bases and J by 2 bases, with 12 bases between. The CDR3 spans 15 residues. The CDR3 DNA is TGCGCCAGCAGCTTGGAGGCAGGGGCCACCTACGAGCAGTACTTC. Translation: CASSLEAGATYEQYF.

The V gene is TRBV11-2, the J gene TRBJ2-2; no definite D call. This CDR3 region has 13 residues. Germline-derived CDR1 and CDR2 are SGHAT and FQNNGV. V lost 6 bases and J 7 bases, leaving 12 bases between the germline ends. CDR3 loop: CASRLNPIGELFF. The DNA of the CDR3 is TGTGCCAGCAGATTAAACCCGATCGGGGAGCTGTTTTTT. The full variable domain, completed using reference TRBV11-2 and TRBJ2-2, is EAGVAQSPRYKIIEKRQSVAFWCNPISGHATLYWYQQILGQGPKLLIQFQNNGVVDDSQLPKDRFSAERLKGVDSTLKIQPAKLEDSAVYLCASRLNPIGELFFGEGSRLTVL.

The chain combines TRBV3-1 (or the pseudogene TRBV3-2) with TRBJ2-1; 8 nucleotides agree with TRBD2. CDR1 and CDR2 from the germline V gene are LGHDT and YNNKEL (reference sequence). The CDR3 spans 15 residues. J gave up 7 bases and V 0 bases, and 5 bases lay outside the gene matches. CDR3 nucleotide sequence: TGTGCCAGCAGCCAAGACGGACTAGCTCAAAATGAGCAGTTCTTC. Its translation is CASSQDGLAQNEQFF.

The rearrangement joins TRBV6-6 to TRBJ1-4; weak D call: TRBD1 (5 bases). The ends were cut back, 0 bases at V and 7 bases at J, with 9 bases in the middle. CDR1 is MNHNY and CDR2 is SVGAGI in the germline V gene (reference sequence). The CDR3 is 14 residues long. The CDR3 loop is CASSYSNGAEKLFF. CDR3 nucleotides: TGTGCCAGCAGTTACTCGAATGGGGCTGAAAAACTGTTTTTT.

The V gene is TRBV11-2, the J gene TRBJ1-3; D call uncertain. Germline V gene sequence: CDR1 SGHAT, CDR2 FQNNGV. There are 18 residues in the CDR3. V was shortened by 0 bases and J by 0 bases, with 15 bases between the two germline ends. The CDR3 protein is CASSLDRIPLRSGNTIYF. In DNA, the CDR3 is TGTGCCAGCAGCTTAGACAGGATCCCCCTTCGCTCTGGAAACACCATATATTTT.

The chain uses TRBV5-1 and TRBJ1-3, with TRBD1 as a possible D gene (5 bases). The CDR3 sequence is 14 residues long. CDR1 SGHRS and CDR2 YFSETQ come from the germline V gene. V lost 0 bases and J 6 bases, leaving 10 bases between the germline ends. This CDR3 reads CASSLVAGSNTIYF. For the CDR3, the DNA is TGCGCCAGCAGCTTGGTGGCAGGGTCAAACACCATATATTTT.

The genes are TRBV28 and TRBJ1-2, with D perhaps TRBD1 (6 bases). The CDR3 is made up of 15 amino acids. In germline, CDR1 is MDHEN, CDR2 SYDVKM. Trimming cost V 1 base and J 6 bases, with 15 bases left between them. The CDR3 sequence is CASSLLAGVFHGYTF. CDR3 DNA: TGTGCCAGCAGTTTATTGGCAGGGGTTTTTCATGGCTACACCTTC.

The chain has TRBV29-1 and TRBJ2-1; 10 nucleotides match TRBD2. The junction had 3 bases not matched to a gene; V was cut back by 7 bases and J by 3 bases. There are 13 residues in the CDR3. Germline V gene data show CDR1 as SQVTM and CDR2 as ANQGSEA. The CDR3 loop reads CSARTSGYNEQFF. Written as DNA, the CDR3 is TGCAGCGCCAGGACTAGCGGCTACAATGAGCAGTTCTTC.

The chain recombines TRBV5-1 with TRBJ2-4; TRBD2 matches 11 bases. Germline trimming cut 1 base from V and 6 bases from J; bases unmatched to any gene: 6. This CDR3 is built from 16 residues. Germline V gives CDR1 SGHRS, CDR2 YFSETQ. The CDR3 bases are TGCGCCAGCAGCTTGTTGCCCGGGACTAGCGGAAACATTCAGTACTTC. Translated, it gives CASSLLPGTSGNIQYF.

In its sample, this clone is medium-sized. The chain is built from TRBV13 and TRBJ1-5; maybe TRBD1 (5 bases). Trimming took 3 bases from V and 2 from J, leaving 11 bases between them. Germline V CDR1 and CDR2: PRHDT, FYEKMQ (reference sequence). The CDR3 loop spans 15 amino acids. CDR3 nucleotides: TGTGCCAGCAGCTTCCAGGGTCTGGGCAATCAGCCCCAGCATTTT. It encodes CASSFQGLGNQPQHF.

The count of this clone is one. V and J are TRBV7-8 and TRBJ2-7; no definite D call. Per germline, CDR1 SGHVS and CDR2 FQNEAQ. The CDR3 contains 14 residues. The V end was cut by 2 bases, the J end by 4 bases, with 12 bases between. The CDR3 coding sequence is TGTGCCAGCAGCTTACTGGAGAAGGGATACGAGCAGTACTTC. It specifies CASSLLEKGYEQYF.